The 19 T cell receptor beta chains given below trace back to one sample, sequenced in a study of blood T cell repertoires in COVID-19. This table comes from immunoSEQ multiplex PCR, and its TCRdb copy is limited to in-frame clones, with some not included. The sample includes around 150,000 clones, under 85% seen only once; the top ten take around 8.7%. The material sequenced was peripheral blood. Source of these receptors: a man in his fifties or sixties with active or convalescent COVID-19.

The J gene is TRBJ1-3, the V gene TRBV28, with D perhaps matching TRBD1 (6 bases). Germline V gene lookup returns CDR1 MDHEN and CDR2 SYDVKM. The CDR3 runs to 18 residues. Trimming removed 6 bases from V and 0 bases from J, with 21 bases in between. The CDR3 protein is CASSRSLRDTLSGNTIYF. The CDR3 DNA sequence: TGTGCCAGCAGCCGAAGCCTCCGGGACACACTCTCTGGAAACACCATATATTTT.

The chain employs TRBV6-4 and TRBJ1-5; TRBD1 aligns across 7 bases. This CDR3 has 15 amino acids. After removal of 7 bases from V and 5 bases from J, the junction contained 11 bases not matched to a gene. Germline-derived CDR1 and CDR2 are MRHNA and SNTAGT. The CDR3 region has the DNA TGTGCCAGCACCCAAAGGGCCAGGGGGGATCAGCCCCAGCATTTT. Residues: CASTQRARGDQPQHF.

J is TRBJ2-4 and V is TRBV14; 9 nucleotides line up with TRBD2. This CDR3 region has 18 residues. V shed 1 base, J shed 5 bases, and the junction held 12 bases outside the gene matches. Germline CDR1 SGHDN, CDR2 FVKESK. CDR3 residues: CASSQAFSSGKGENIQYF. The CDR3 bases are TGTGCCAGCAGCCAAGCCTTTTCTAGCGGGAAGGGGGAAAACATTCAGTACTTC. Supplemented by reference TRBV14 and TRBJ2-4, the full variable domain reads EAGVTQFPSHSVIEKGQTVTLRCDPISGHDNLYWYRRVMGKEIKFLLHFVKESKQDESGMPNNRFLAERTGGTYSTLKVQPAELEDSGVYFCASSQAFSSGKGENIQYFGAGTRLSVL.

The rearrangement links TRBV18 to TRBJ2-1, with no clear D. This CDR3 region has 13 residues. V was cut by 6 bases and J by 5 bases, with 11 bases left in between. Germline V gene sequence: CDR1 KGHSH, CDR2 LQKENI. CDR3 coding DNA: TGTGCCAGCTCCCTTTTAGTTCACAATGAGCAGTTCTTC. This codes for CASSLLVHNEQFF.

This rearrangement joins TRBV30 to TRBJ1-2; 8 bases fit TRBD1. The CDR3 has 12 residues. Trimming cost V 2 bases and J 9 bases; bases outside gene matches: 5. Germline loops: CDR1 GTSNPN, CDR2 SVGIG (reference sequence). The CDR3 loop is CAWSMDRVSYTF. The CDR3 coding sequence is TGTGCCTGGAGTATGGACAGGGTTAGCTACACCTTC.

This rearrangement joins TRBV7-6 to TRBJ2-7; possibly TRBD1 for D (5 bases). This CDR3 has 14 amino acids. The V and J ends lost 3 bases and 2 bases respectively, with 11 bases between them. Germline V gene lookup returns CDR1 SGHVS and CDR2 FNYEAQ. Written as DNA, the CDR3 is TGTGCCAGCAGCTTTAGGTCAGGGCCCTACGAGCAGTACTTC. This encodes CASSFRSGPYEQYF.

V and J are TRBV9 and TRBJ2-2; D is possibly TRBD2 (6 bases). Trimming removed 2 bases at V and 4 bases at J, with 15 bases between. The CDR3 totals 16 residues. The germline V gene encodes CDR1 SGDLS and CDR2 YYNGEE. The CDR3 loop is CASSVHRAGSTGELFF. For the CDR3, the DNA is TGTGCCAGCAGCGTCCATCGGGCGGGAAGCACCGGGGAGCTGTTTTTT.

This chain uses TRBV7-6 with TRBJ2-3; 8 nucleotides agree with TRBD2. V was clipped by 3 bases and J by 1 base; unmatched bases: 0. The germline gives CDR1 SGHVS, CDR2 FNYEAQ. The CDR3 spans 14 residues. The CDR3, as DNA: TGTGCCAGCAGCTTTAGCGGGGGCACAGATACGCAGTATTTT. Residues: CASSFSGGTDTQYF.

CDR3 bases: TGTGCCACCAGTGATTGGACAGGGTTAGGCGAAAAACTGTTTTTT. Translated, it gives CATSDWTGLGEKLFF. The gene calls are TRBV24-1 and TRBJ1-4, with 8 bases matching TRBD1. This CDR3 has 15 amino acids. Unmatched junction bases numbered 6, after V lost 2 bases and J lost 8 bases. In germline, CDR1 is KGHDR, CDR2 SFDVKD.

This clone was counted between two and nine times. CDR3 DNA sequence: TGTGCCAGCAGTTTGGGACAGCGAAATTCACCCCTCCACTTT. This translates into CASSLGQRNSPLHF. The chain uses TRBV27 and TRBJ1-6; the match to TRBD1 covers 7 bases. V gave up 3 bases and J gave up 7 bases; unmatched junction bases: 3. This CDR3 region has 14 residues. Germline CDR1 is MNHEY and CDR2 is SMNVEV (reference sequence).

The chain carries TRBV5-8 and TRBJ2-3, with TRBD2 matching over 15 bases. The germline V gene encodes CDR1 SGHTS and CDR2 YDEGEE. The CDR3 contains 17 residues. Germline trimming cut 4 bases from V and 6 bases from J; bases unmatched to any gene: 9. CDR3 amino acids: CASSPGLAGGRGDTQYF. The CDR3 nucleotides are TGTGCCAGCAGCCCGGGACTAGCGGGAGGCCGGGGGGATACGCAGTATTTT.

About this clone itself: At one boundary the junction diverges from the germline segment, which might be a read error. The CDR3 region has the DNA TGTGCCAGCAGTTCCCCACTAGGACCCTCCCACAATGAGCAGTTCTTC. Its translation is CASSSPLGPSHNEQFF. The chain recombines TRBV7-2 with TRBJ2-1; possibly TRBD2 for D (5 bases). The CDR3 is 16 amino acids. In germline, CDR1 is SGHTA, CDR2 FQGNSA.

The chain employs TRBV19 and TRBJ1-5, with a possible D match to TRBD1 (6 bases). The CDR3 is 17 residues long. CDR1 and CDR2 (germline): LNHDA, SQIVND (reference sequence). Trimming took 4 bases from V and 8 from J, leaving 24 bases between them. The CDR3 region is CASSTWTVTGRVEPQHF. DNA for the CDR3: TGTGCCAGTAGTACCTGGACAGTAACGGGCAGGGTTGAGCCCCAGCATTTT.

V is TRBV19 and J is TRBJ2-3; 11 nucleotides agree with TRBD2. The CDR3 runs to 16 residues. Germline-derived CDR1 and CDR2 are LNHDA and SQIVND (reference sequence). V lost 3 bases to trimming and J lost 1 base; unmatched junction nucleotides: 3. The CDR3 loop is CASSIALAGGTDTQYF. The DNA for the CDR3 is TGTGCCAGTAGTATTGCACTAGCGGGAGGCACAGATACGCAGTATTTT.

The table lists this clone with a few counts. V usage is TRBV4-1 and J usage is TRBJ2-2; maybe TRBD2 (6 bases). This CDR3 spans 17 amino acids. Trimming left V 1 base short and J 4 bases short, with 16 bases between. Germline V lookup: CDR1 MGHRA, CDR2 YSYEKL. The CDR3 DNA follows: TGCGCCAGCAGCCAAGGGTCCTGGGACTCGATCACCGGGGAGCTGTTTTTT. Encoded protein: CASSQGSWDSITGELFF.

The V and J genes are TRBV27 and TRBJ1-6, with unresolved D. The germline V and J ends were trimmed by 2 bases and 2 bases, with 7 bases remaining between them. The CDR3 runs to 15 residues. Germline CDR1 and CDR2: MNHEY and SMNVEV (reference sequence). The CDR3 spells CASSLGAAYNSPLHF. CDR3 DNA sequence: TGTGCCAGCAGTTTAGGCGCGGCCTATAATTCACCCCTCCACTTT.

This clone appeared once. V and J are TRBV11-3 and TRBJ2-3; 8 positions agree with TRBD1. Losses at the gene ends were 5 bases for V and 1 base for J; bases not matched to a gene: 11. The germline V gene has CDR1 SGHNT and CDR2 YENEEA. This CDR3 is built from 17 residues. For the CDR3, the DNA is TGTGCCAGCAGCCCTACATCAGGGGGCTCGGGCACAGATACGCAGTATTTT. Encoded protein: CASSPTSGGSGTDTQYF.

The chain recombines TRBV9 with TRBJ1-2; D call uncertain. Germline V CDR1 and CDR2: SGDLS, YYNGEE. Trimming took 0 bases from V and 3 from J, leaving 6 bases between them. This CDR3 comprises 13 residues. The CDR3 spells CASSVGGDYGYTF. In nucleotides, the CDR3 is TGTGCCAGCAGCGTAGGGGGAGACTATGGCTACACCTTC. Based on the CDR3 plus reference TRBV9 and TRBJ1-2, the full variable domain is DSGVTQTPKHLITATGQRVTLRCSPRSGDLSVYWYQQSLDQGLQFLIQYYNGEERAKGNILERFSAQQFPDLHSELNLSSLELGDSALYFCASSVGGDYGYTFGSGTRLTVV.

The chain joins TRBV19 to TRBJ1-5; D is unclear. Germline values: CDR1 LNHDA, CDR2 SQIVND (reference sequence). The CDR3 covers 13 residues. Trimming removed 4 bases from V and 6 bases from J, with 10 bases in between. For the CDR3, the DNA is TGTGCCAGTAGTACCCAGCGCCCTCAGCCCCAGCATTTT. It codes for CASSTQRPQPQHF.